The 20 T cell receptor beta chains reported below all come from one sample, sequenced in a study of technical replicates of blood from a handful of donors. TCRdb's copy holds only in-frame clones and misses some; the assay was immunoSEQ multiplex PCR. The top ten clones hold approximately 0.4% of a sample with under 75,000 clones, around 96% of them seen once. The sample taken for sequencing was T cells isolated from PBMCs. These receptors all stem from a human donor in good health.

The rearrangement uses TRBV5-1 and TRBJ1-1; no reliable D call. The germline CDR1 and CDR2 sequences are SGHRS and YFSETQ. The CDR3 is made up of 12 amino acids. V was clipped by 4 bases and J by 5 bases, with 9 bases between them. CDR3 DNA: TGCGCCAGCAGCCCGGAGAATACTGAAGCTTTCTTT. It translates to CASSPENTEAFF.

The chain joins TRBV18 to TRBJ1-1; a weak D match, TRBD1 (5 bases). The V gene lost 3 bases and the J gene lost 0 bases, with 11 bases spanning the gap. CDR3 length: 15 residues. Germline CDR1 reads KGHSH; CDR2 reads LQKENI. The CDR3 loop is CASSPQTVMNTEAFF. The DNA of the CDR3 is TGTGCCAGCTCACCTCAGACAGTCATGAACACTGAAGCTTTCTTT. Full variable domain (remainder filled in from reference TRBV18 and TRBJ1-1): NAGVMQNPRHLVRRRGQEARLRCSPMKGHSHVYWYRQLPEEGLKFMVYLQKENIIDESGMPKERFSAEFPKEGPSILRIQQVVRGDSAAYFCASSPQTVMNTEAFFGQGTRLTVV.

The rearrangement joins TRBV28 to TRBJ2-1; 7 bases are shared with TRBD2. J gave up 7 bases and V 6 bases, and 6 bases lay outside the gene matches. Germline assignment: CDR1 MDHEN and CDR2 SYDVKM. The CDR3 has 13 amino acids. The CDR3 DNA sequence: TGTGCCAGCAGATCCGGGGGGAGGAATGAGCAGTTCTTC. It codes for CASRSGGRNEQFF.

The chain has TRBV6-5 and TRBJ2-7, with 8 bases matching TRBD1. The length of the CDR3 is 16 residues. CDR1 and CDR2 (germline): MNHEY, SVGAGI. V was pared by 0 bases and J by 0 bases, with 4 bases of the junction left unmatched. CDR3 loop: CASSYSTGESSYEQYF. The CDR3 DNA reads as TGTGCCAGCAGTTACTCGACAGGGGAGAGCTCCTACGAGCAGTACTTC.

The rearrangement joins TRBV5-1 to TRBJ2-4, with 8 bases that match TRBD2. The CDR3 runs 12 residues. Germline V gene sequence: CDR1 SGHRS, CDR2 YFSETQ. Trimming removed 0 bases from V and 15 bases from J; junction bases left unmatched: 5. The CDR3 nucleotides read TGCGCCAGCAGCTTGGCGGGAGGGAATACGTACTTC. Translating gives CASSLAGGNTYF.

The chain employs TRBV30 and TRBJ1-2, with D possibly being TRBD1 (6 bases). This CDR3 spans 16 amino acids. V lost 1 base and J 2 bases, leaving 17 bases between the germline ends. From germline, CDR1 is GTSNPN and CDR2 SVGIG (reference sequence). The DNA of the CDR3 is TGTGCCTGGAGTGGTACCACGCCCAGGGGCAACTATGGCTACACCTTC. Amino acids: CAWSGTTPRGNYGYTF.

The V gene is TRBV27, the J gene TRBJ1-1; 8 bases match TRBD1. Germline CDR1 MNHEY, CDR2 SMNVEV (reference sequence). J was trimmed by 3 bases and V by 2 bases; bases with no gene match: 8. This CDR3 is 16 amino acids long. The CDR3 loop reads CASSLRTGSTDTEAFF. In DNA, the CDR3 is TGTGCCAGCAGTTTAAGGACAGGGAGCACGGACACTGAAGCTTTCTTT.

The J gene is TRBJ1-2, the V gene TRBV6-1; tentatively, D is TRBD1 (6 bases). This CDR3 is 13 amino acids long. V was cut by 1 base and J by 7 bases, with 10 bases left in between. CDR1 and CDR2 from the germline V gene are MNHNS and SASEGT. The CDR3 DNA reads TGTGCCAGCAGTGAAGGTATGGGGGCTGGCTACACCTTC. It codes for CASSEGMGAGYTF.

V usage is TRBV20-1 and J usage is TRBJ2-3, with no clear D. Germline V gene sequence: CDR1 DFQATT, CDR2 SNEGSKA (reference sequence). Trimming pared 3 bases from V and 8 bases from J, leaving 6 bases between. This CDR3 has 10 amino acids. CDR3 sequence reads: CSASSPTQYF. The CDR3 nucleotides read TGCAGTGCTAGCTCCCCTACGCAGTATTTT.

The J gene is TRBJ1-2, the V gene TRBV27; 7 bases align to TRBD1. The CDR3 runs 14 residues. Germline V gene lookup returns CDR1 MNHEY and CDR2 SMNVEV (reference sequence). Trimming at V came to 0 bases and at J to 8 bases, leaving 6 bases not matched to a gene. The DNA for the CDR3 is TGTGCCAGCAGTTTATCAGGGACAGCCCTAGGCTACACCTTC. It specifies CASSLSGTALGYTF.

This clone was detected once. The J gene is TRBJ2-4, the V gene TRBV5-1, with a possible D match to TRBD2 (6 bases). The V and J ends lost 4 bases and 3 bases respectively, with 14 bases between them. The CDR3 consists of 15 residues. Germline values: CDR1 SGHRS, CDR2 YFSETQ. CDR3 amino acids: CASSAAAGFKNIQYF. The CDR3 bases are TGCGCCAGCAGCGCGGCAGCGGGCTTCAAAAACATTCAGTACTTC.

This clone appeared many times. V is TRBV19 and J is TRBJ2-7; the match to TRBD2 covers 13 bases. The CDR3 has 20 residues. Germline lookup yields CDR1 LNHDA and CDR2 SQIVND (reference sequence). V lost 4 bases and J lost 0; bases outside the gene matches: 15. The CDR3 nucleotides read TGTGCCAGTAGTACCGAATATGGGACTAGCGGGACCTACTCCTCCTACGAGCAGTACTTC. Its protein is CASSTEYGTSGTYSSYEQYF. Full variable domain (remainder filled in from reference TRBV19 and TRBJ2-7): DGGITQSPKYLFRKEGQNVTLSCEQNLNHDAMYWYRQDPGQGLRLIYYSQIVNDFQKGDIAEGYSVSREKKESFPLTVTSAQKNPTAFYLCASSTEYGTSGTYSSYEQYFGPGTRLTVT.

The V gene is TRBV6-1, the J gene TRBJ2-1; tentatively, D is TRBD1 (6 bases). This CDR3 comprises 14 residues. Germline V gives CDR1 MNHNS, CDR2 SASEGT. Trimming left V 4 bases short and J 4 bases short, with 11 bases between. The CDR3 bases are TGTGCCAGCAGTGGAAGTACAGGGTACAATGAGCAGTTCTTC. Translating gives CASSGSTGYNEQFF.

The CDR3 DNA is TGTGCCTGGAGCAGGGACACCTCAAGGGTCACTGAAGCTTTCTTT. Translated: CAWSRDTSRVTEAFF. This rearrangement joins TRBV30 to TRBJ1-1; perhaps TRBD1 as D (6 bases). V dropped 3 bases and J dropped 4 bases, with 18 bases sitting between them. Germline CDR1 reads GTSNPN; CDR2 reads SVGIG (reference sequence). The length of the CDR3 is 15 residues.

The chain recombines TRBV13 with TRBJ2-1; the D gene is possibly TRBD2 (5 bases). Germline V gene data show CDR1 as PRHDT and CDR2 as FYEKMQ (reference sequence). There are 14 residues in the CDR3. V lost 7 bases to trimming and J lost 10 bases, with 20 bases between them. The CDR3 coding sequence is TGTGCCAGCAACCGAACTAGTCATCGGAGAGAGCAGTTCTTC. Its protein is CASNRTSHRREQFF.

The chain is built from TRBV7-3 and TRBJ2-5; 11 nucleotides line up with TRBD2. The CDR3 is 15 residues long. Looked up from germline, CDR1 is SGHTA and CDR2 is FQGTGA. V lost 5 bases to trimming and J lost 2 bases; unmatched junction nucleotides: 4. CDR3 sequence reads: CASSHSGRGQETQYF. CDR3 in DNA: TGTGCCAGCAGCCATAGCGGGAGGGGGCAAGAGACCCAGTACTTC. The full variable domain, with the rest looked up from reference TRBV7-3 and TRBJ2-5, is GAGVSQTPSNKVTEKGKYVELRCDPISGHTALYWYRQSLGQGPEFLIYFQGTGAADDSGLPNDRFFAVRPEGSVSTLKIQRTERGDSAVYLCASSHSGRGQETQYFGPGTRLLVL.

The chain carries TRBV9 and TRBJ1-1; D uncertain. Germline V lookup: CDR1 SGDLS, CDR2 YYNGEE. Trimming took 4 bases from V and 4 from J, leaving 20 bases between them. The CDR3 is made up of 16 amino acids. CDR3 coding DNA: TGTGCCAGCAGCCCCCGAACAAGAGACGAGGGCACTGAAGCTTTCTTT. Amino acid sequence: CASSPRTRDEGTEAFF.

The CDR3 DNA is TGTGCCAGTAGTCCTGATAGCTATGGCTACACCTTC. The encoded protein is CASSPDSYGYTF. The chain uses TRBV19 and TRBJ1-2, with D unresolved. Germline CDR1 and CDR2: LNHDA and SQIVND (reference sequence). The CDR3 loop spans 12 amino acids. V lost 5 bases, J lost 4 bases, and 8 bases lay in between.

The rearrangement joins TRBV30 to TRBJ2-3; D is unresolved. CDR1 is GTSNPN and CDR2 is SVGIG in the germline V gene (reference sequence). CDR3 length: 14 residues. V dropped 1 base and J dropped 2 bases, with 10 bases sitting between them. The CDR3 loop reads CAWSADLYTDTQYF. The CDR3 bases are TGTGCCTGGAGTGCTGACTTGTACACAGATACGCAGTATTTT.

The chain couples TRBV28 to TRBJ1-1; TRBD1 might be the D (6 bases). The germline V gene encodes CDR1 MDHEN and CDR2 SYDVKM. V lost 6 bases to trimming and J lost 8 bases, with 10 bases between them. The CDR3 has 11 amino acids. The CDR3 here is CASRSGTEAFF. In DNA, the CDR3 is TGTGCCAGCAGGTCCGGGACAGAAGCTTTCTTT.